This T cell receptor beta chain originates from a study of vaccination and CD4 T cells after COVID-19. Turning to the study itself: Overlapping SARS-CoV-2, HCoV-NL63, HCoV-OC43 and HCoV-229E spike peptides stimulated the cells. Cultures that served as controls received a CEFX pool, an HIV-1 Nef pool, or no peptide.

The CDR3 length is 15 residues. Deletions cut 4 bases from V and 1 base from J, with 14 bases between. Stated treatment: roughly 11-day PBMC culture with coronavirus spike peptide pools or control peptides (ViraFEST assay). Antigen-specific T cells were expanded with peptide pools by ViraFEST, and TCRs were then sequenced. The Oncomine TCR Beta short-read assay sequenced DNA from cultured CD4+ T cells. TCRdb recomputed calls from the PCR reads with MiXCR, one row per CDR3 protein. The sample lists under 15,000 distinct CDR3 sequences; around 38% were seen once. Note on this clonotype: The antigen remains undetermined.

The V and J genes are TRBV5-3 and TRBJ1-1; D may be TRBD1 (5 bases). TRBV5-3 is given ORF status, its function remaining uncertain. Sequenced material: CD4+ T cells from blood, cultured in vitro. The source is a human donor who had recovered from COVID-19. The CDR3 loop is CARSPARDRNTEAFF. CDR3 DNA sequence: TGTGCCAGAAGCCCGGCCCGAGACAGGAACACTGAAGCTTTCTTT.